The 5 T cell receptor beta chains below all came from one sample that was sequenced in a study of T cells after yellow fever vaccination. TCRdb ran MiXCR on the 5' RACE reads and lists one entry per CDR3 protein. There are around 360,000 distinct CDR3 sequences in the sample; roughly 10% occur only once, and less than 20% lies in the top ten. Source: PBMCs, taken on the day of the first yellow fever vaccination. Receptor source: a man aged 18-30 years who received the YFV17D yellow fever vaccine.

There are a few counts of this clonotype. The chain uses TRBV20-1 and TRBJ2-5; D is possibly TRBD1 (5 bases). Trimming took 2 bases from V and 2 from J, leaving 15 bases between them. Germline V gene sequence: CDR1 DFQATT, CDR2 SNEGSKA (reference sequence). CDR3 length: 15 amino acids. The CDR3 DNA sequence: TGCAGTGCTAGATTACCAGGGTCTTGGCAAGAGACCCAGTACTTC. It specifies CSARLPGSWQETQYF.

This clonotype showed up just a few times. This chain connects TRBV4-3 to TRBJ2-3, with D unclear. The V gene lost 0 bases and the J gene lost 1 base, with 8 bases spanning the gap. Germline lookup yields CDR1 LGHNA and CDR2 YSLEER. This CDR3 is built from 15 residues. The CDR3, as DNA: TGCGCCAGCAGCCAAGATACCCAGGGCACAGATACGCAGTATTTT. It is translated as CASSQDTQGTDTQYF.

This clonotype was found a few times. The CDR3 region is CASSFASGGYYEQYV. The CDR3, as DNA: TGTGCCAGCAGCTTTGCTAGCGGGGGGTACTACGAGCAGTACGTC. J is TRBJ2-7 and V is TRBV7-2; the match to TRBD2 covers 11 bases. The germline CDR1 and CDR2 sequences are SGHTA and FQGNSA. J gave up 3 bases and V 3 bases, and 4 bases lay outside the gene matches. The CDR3 length is 15 residues.

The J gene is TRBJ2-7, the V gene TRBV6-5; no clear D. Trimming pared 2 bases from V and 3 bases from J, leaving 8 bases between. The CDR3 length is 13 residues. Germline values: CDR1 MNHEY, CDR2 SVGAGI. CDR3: CASSYGPGYEQYF. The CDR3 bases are TGTGCCAGCAGTTACGGTCCGGGCTACGAGCAGTACTTC.

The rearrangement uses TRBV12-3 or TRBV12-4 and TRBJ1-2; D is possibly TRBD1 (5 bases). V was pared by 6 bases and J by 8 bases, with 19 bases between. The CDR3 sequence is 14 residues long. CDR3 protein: CASSKDTGEGGYTF. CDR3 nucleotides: TGTGCCAGCAGCAAGGACACAGGAGAGGGAGGCTACACCTTC.